This entry lists 17 T cell receptor beta chains sequenced from one sample in a study of graft-versus-host responses after intestinal transplantation. TCRdb's table, derived via immunoSEQ multiplex PCR, lists solely in-frame clones and lacks some. Among roughly 7,000 clones listed, 26% were seen once. The sequenced sample was alloreactive CD4+ T cells from a mixed lymphocyte reaction culture, obtained before intestinal transplant. Described subset: CFSE-low proliferating T cells sorted from roughly 6-day pre-transplant mixed lymphocyte reaction (GvH or HvG direction). These receptors were obtained from a human patient who received an intestinal transplant.

This clone turned up a few times. The V call is TRBV6-1, the J call TRBJ2-7; TRBD2 aligns across 7 bases. The CDR3 covers 14 residues. Germline CDR1 is MNHNS and CDR2 is SASEGT. Germline trimming cut 6 bases from V and 10 bases from J; bases unmatched to any gene: 15. The CDR3 sequence is CASRASGTPWEQYF. The CDR3 DNA follows: TGTGCCAGCAGGGCGAGCGGGACTCCTTGGGAACAGTACTTC.

The rearrangement uses TRBV19 and TRBJ2-3, with D maybe TRBD2 (5 bases). Trimming removed 5 bases at V and 3 bases at J, with 12 bases between. The CDR3 has 14 amino acids. Germline CDR1 is LNHDA and CDR2 is SQIVND (reference sequence). The CDR3 DNA is TGTGCCAGTAGTTATCAGCGGACTACAGATACGCAGTATTTT. Protein sequence: CASSYQRTTDTQYF.

Only one count was recorded for this clone. Here the CDR3 reads CASSEVILQWEQFF. The CDR3 coding sequence is TGTGCCAGCAGTGAAGTGATCTTACAATGGGAGCAGTTCTTC. V usage is TRBV2 and J usage is TRBJ2-1; D unclear. The CDR3 is 14 residues long. The germline V gene encodes CDR1 SNHLY and CDR2 FYNNEI. Trimming pared 1 base from V and 10 bases from J, leaving 14 bases between.

V gene TRBV7-9 combines with J gene TRBJ2-3; tentative D call: TRBD2 (6 bases). The V and J ends lost 1 base and 4 bases respectively, with 15 bases between them. The germline gives CDR1 SEHNR, CDR2 FQNEAQ (reference sequence). This CDR3 has 16 amino acids. CDR3 nucleotide sequence: TGTGCCAGCAGCTTAGTCGGGACTCGCGTCGCAGATACGCAGTATTTT. Its translation: CASSLVGTRVADTQYF.

This clone has only a few counts. V usage is TRBV10-1 and J usage is TRBJ2-1; TRBD2 matches 11 bases. Germline values: CDR1 WNHNN, CDR2 SYGVQD (reference sequence). CDR3 length equals 14 residues. The J segment lost 10 bases and the V segment lost 5 bases, leaving 7 bases of the junction unmatched. The chain's CDR3 is CASSLSGREKEQFF. The CDR3 DNA is TGCGCCAGCAGTCTTAGCGGGAGGGAGAAGGAGCAGTTCTTC.

The chain employs TRBV16 and TRBJ1-2, with unresolved D. The CDR3 extends over 17 amino acids. Deletions cut 5 bases from V and 4 bases from J, with 23 bases between. CDR1 is KGHSY, CDR2 FQNENV, per germline. The CDR3 reads CASSTSPIVRKTYGYTF. CDR3 nucleotides: TGTGCCAGCAGCACCTCCCCGATCGTTAGAAAGACCTATGGCTACACCTTC. Using reference TRBV16 and TRBJ1-2 for the parts outside the CDR3, the full variable domain is GEEVAQTPKHLVRGEGQKAKLYCAPIKGHSYVFWYQQVLKNEFKFLISFQNENVFDETGMPKERFSAKCLPNSPCSLEIQATKLEDSAVYFCASSTSPIVRKTYGYTFGSGTRLTVV.

Relative to its sample, this clone is medium-sized (0.01 to 0.1%). This chain joins TRBV18 and TRBJ2-1, with 10 positions matching TRBD2. Germline CDR1 and CDR2: KGHSH and LQKENI. V trimming: 0 bases; J trimming: 10 bases; junction bases outside the gene matches: 9. The CDR3 sequence is 16 residues long. In nucleotides, the CDR3 is TGTGCCAGCTCACCACCGAGCAGCGGGAGGGCTGGGGAGCAGTTCTTC. This encodes CASSPPSSGRAGEQFF.

In this sample, this clone is medium-sized (0.01 to 0.1%). The V and J genes are TRBV10-3 and TRBJ2-7; D uncertain. Between the trimmed V and J ends, which lost 10 bases and 0 bases, there was a span of 10 bases. This CDR3 comprises 12 residues. In germline, CDR1 is ENHRY, CDR2 SYGVKD. CDR3 amino acids: CATQTISYEQYF. CDR3 bases: TGTGCCACCCAGACCATCTCCTACGAGCAGTACTTC.

This clone is medium-sized in the sample. The V and J genes are TRBV18 and TRBJ2-3; 11 bases are shared with TRBD2. The ends lost 4 bases at V and 4 bases at J; junction bases unmatched: 4. CDR1 KGHSH and CDR2 LQKENI come from the germline V gene. This CDR3 comprises 15 residues. The CDR3 is CASSLLAGVADTQYF. The CDR3 DNA is TGTGCCAGCTCACTACTAGCGGGAGTAGCAGATACGCAGTATTTT.

By sample fraction, this clone is medium-sized. This chain connects TRBV11-1 to TRBJ2-1, with 11 bases matching TRBD2. Losses at the gene ends were 5 bases for V and 10 bases for J; bases not matched to a gene: 10. Germline CDR1 and CDR2: SGHAT and FQDESV (reference sequence). The CDR3 consists of 15 residues. This CDR3 is CASSPFVLAGDEQFF. Here the CDR3 DNA reads TGTGCCAGCAGCCCCTTCGTACTAGCGGGAGACGAGCAGTTCTTC.

This clone was found a few times. DNA of the CDR3: TGTGCCAGTTACACTAGCGGGAGGGCGGAGACCCAGTACTTC. Translating it yields CASYTSGRAETQYF. This chain joins TRBV6-5 and TRBJ2-5; 13 nucleotides line up with TRBD2. The CDR3 has 14 amino acids. The ends lost 9 bases at V and 5 bases at J; junction bases unmatched: 6. Germline-derived CDR1 and CDR2 are MNHEY and SVGAGI.

This rearrangement joins TRBV18 to TRBJ1-3; a possible D gene is TRBD1 (5 bases). The CDR3 covers 14 residues. V shed 2 bases and J shed 5 bases, with 10 bases lying between them. Germline V gene lookup returns CDR1 KGHSH and CDR2 LQKENI. CDR3 loop: CASSPGTLRNTIYF. In nucleotides, the CDR3 is TGTGCCAGCTCACCAGGGACTCTTCGAAACACCATATATTTT. Together with reference TRBV18 and TRBJ1-3, the CDR3 gives the full variable domain: NAGVMQNPRHLVRRRGQEARLRCSPMKGHSHVYWYRQLPEEGLKFMVYLQKENIIDESGMPKERFSAEFPKEGPSILRIQQVVRGDSAAYFCASSPGTLRNTIYFGEGSWLTVV.

The chain links TRBV7-9 to TRBJ2-3; D is unresolved. Deletions cut 3 bases from V and 5 bases from J, with 6 bases between. CDR3 length: 12 amino acids. CDR1 and CDR2 from the germline V gene are SEHNR and FQNEAQ (reference sequence). In nucleotides, the CDR3 is TGTGCCAGCAGCTTCGGGCGAGATACGCAGTATTTT. Translating gives CASSFGRDTQYF.

The V and J genes are TRBV6-9 and TRBJ2-7; D possibly matches TRBD1 or TRBD2 (7 bases each). The CDR3 has 14 amino acids. Trimming took off 6 bases at V and 3 bases at J, with 15 bases between the two ends. Germline V gene lookup returns CDR1 MNHGY and CDR2 SVAAGI. This CDR3 is CASRQQGTIYEQYF. The CDR3 DNA reads as TGTGCCAGCAGACAACAGGGGACTATCTACGAGCAGTACTTC.

This clone was observed a few times. The chain uses TRBV27 and TRBJ1-1; TRBD1 agrees at 8 bases. Germline CDR1 and CDR2: MNHEY and SMNVEV (reference sequence). The CDR3 runs 12 residues. Trimming took 5 bases from V and 10 from J; bases not matched to a gene: 6. CDR3 protein: CASSMTGVRAFF. The CDR3, as DNA: TGTGCCAGCAGTATGACAGGGGTCAGAGCTTTCTTT.

The V call is TRBV28, the J call TRBJ1-4; D unresolved. Looked up from germline, CDR1 is MDHEN and CDR2 is SYDVKM. V dropped 3 bases and J dropped 4 bases, with 15 bases sitting between them. CDR3 length: 16 residues. Here the CDR3 DNA reads TGTGCCAGCAGTTTGAGCGGGTGGGTGGTTAATGAAAAACTGTTTTTT. This codes for CASSLSGWVVNEKLFF. Full variable domain (rest looked up from reference TRBV28 and TRBJ1-4): DVKVTQSSRYLVKRTGEKVFLECVQDMDHENMFWYRQDPGLGLRLIYFSYDVKMKEKGDIPEGYSVSREKKERFSLILESASTNQTSMYLCASSLSGWVVNEKLFFGSGTQLSVL.

This clone is termed medium-sized. J is TRBJ2-1 and V is TRBV6-5, with D perhaps TRBD2 (6 bases). The CDR3 is 15 residues long. Trimming removed 5 bases at V and 9 bases at J, with 20 bases between. The germline V gene encodes CDR1 MNHEY and CDR2 SVGAGI. The CDR3 nucleotides read TGTGCCAGCAGTCTTGGGGCGGGAAACTCGGCTGAGCAGTTCTTC. Residues: CASSLGAGNSAEQFF.